This TCR beta chain came from a study of shared clonotypes between healthy human individuals. Sequenced by immunoSEQ multiplex PCR; TCRdb stores in-frame clones only, minus some. Altogether about 2.1 million clones are present, 90% to 95% being singletons, with the ten largest covering 1.5% to 2%. The V end lost 8 bases, the J end lost 6 bases, and 23 bases lay between the germline ends. The CDR3 contains 16 residues. In germline, CDR1 is SEHNR, CDR2 FQNEAQ (reference sequence). Whole-study findings and limits: An expected dependence of interdonor clonotype sharing on sequencing depth was noted. Unshared clonotypes carried lower generation probabilities than those common to all four donors. Despite large depth, sorted-subset datasets appeared incompletely sequenced. Among the subsets, naive ones generally showed larger estimated richness than memory ones.

Selected positively for CCR7 and CD45RO-negative, naive CD8 cells excluded terminally differentiated effector memory CD45RA+ cells. With regard to this clone: Its target is unknown.

This chain connects TRBV7-9 to TRBJ2-1; D call uncertain. The source is a man between 18 and 29 years old in good health. Some clones in this sample may be carry-over from other donors' samples. The sequenced sample consisted of naive CD8+ T cells from PBMCs. In DNA, the CDR3 is TGTGCCAGCGGAAACCCTATTTCGAAGGTGGGCAATGAGCAGTTCTTC. Protein product: CASGNPISKVGNEQFF.